These 2 T cell receptor beta chains were all obtained from the same sample, sequenced in a study of chemoradiotherapy in HPV16-positive cancers. The method was immunoSEQ multiplex PCR; TCRdb's version includes in-frame clones alone and lacks a portion of them. The table lists some 15,000 clones, approximately 80% of them singletons. The sample was collected from a patient who underwent chemoradiotherapy. The source of these receptors is a human donor with HPV-associated anogenital cancer.

This chain joins TRBV19 and TRBJ1-1, with 7 positions matching TRBD1. CDR1 and CDR2 from the germline V gene are LNHDA and SQIVND (reference sequence). CDR3 size: 14 residues. V was clipped by 7 bases and J by 1 base; unmatched bases: 6. The CDR3 coding sequence is TGTGCCAGTATCCGGACAGGCGAGAACACTGAAGCTTTCTTT. Its protein product is CASIRTGENTEAFF.

The rearrangement uses TRBV5-1 and TRBJ1-1; D is undetermined. The CDR3 totals 17 residues. Germline loops: CDR1 SGHRS, CDR2 YFSETQ. V was shortened by 0 bases and J by 0 bases, with 15 bases between the two germline ends. CDR3 protein: CASSLDGPGVVNTEAFF. CDR3 nucleotides: TGCGCCAGCAGCTTGGATGGGCCCGGGGTGGTGAACACTGAAGCTTTCTTT.